This record looks at one T cell receptor (beta chain) sequence and its context. The data belong to a study of blood T cell repertoires in COVID-19. Whole-study context: Spain, Italy and the United States supplied samples that represented acute and convalescent COVID-19. The analysed material was cDNA or gDNA that came from T cells, B-cell-depleted T cells, or PBMCs.

V trimming: 5 bases; J trimming: 3 bases; junction bases outside the gene matches: 11. The V gene's germline CDR1 is MDHEN and CDR2 SYDVKM. The CDR3 runs to 16 residues. As originally analysed: Amplification with reference gene primers provided the estimates of nucleated cell counts. Sequenced by immunoSEQ multiplex PCR; TCRdb stores in-frame clones only, minus some. The V and J calls and clone size are taken from that table; D and trimming were inferred from the DNA. The sample has hundreds of thousands of clones, about 88% seen once. V and J are TRBV28 and TRBJ1-1, with 8 bases fitting TRBD1. The sample consisted of peripheral blood. The source of this sequence is a human donor in a cohort sampled during active COVID-19. This CDR3 reads CASSRLPTRGHTEAFF. The CDR3 DNA reads as TGTGCCAGCAGTCGACTACCGACCAGGGGGCACACTGAAGCTTTCTTT.